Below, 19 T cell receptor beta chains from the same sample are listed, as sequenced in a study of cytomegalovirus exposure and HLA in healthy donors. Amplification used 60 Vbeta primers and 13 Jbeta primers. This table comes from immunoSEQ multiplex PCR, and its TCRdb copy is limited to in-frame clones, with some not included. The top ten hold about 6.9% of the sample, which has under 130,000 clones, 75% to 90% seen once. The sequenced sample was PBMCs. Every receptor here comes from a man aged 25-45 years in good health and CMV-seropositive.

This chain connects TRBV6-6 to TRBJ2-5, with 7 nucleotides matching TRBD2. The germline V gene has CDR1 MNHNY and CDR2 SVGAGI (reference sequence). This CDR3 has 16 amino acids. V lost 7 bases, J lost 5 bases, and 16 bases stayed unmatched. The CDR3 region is CASNPGLVPEGETQYF. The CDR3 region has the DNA TGTGCCAGCAACCCCGGACTAGTCCCTGAGGGGGAGACCCAGTACTTC.

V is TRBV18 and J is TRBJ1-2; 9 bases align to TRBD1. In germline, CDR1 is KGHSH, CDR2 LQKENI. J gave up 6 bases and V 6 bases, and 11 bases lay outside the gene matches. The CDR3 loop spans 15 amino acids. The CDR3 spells CASSAGTGSLDGYTF. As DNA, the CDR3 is TGTGCCAGCTCGGCCGGGACAGGGTCTTTGGATGGCTACACCTTC.

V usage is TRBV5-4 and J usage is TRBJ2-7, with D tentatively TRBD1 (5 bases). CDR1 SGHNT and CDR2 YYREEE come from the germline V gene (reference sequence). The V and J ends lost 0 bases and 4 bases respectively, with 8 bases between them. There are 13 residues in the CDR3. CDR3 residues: CASSLVAGYEQYF. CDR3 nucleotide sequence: TGTGCCAGCAGCTTGGTGGCAGGGTACGAGCAGTACTTC.

CDR3 region: CASSAEGDYGYTF. The CDR3 DNA sequence: TGTGCCAGCAGTGCCGAAGGGGACTATGGCTACACCTTC. V usage is TRBV2 and J usage is TRBJ1-2; possibly TRBD1 for D (5 bases). The CDR3 has 13 residues. V was shortened by 4 bases and J by 3 bases, with 9 bases between the two germline ends. Germline CDR1 and CDR2: SNHLY and FYNNEI.

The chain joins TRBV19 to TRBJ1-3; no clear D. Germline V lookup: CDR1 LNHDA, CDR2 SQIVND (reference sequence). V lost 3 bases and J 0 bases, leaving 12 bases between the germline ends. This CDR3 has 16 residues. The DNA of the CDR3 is TGTGCCAGTAGTATGGATGGGCCCGCCTCTGGAAACACCATATATTTT. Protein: CASSMDGPASGNTIYF. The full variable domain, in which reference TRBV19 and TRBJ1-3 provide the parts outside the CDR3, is DGGITQSPKYLFRKEGQNVTLSCEQNLNHDAMYWYRQDPGQGLRLIYYSQIVNDFQKGDIAEGYSVSREKKESFPLTVTSAQKNPTAFYLCASSMDGPASGNTIYFGEGSWLTVV.

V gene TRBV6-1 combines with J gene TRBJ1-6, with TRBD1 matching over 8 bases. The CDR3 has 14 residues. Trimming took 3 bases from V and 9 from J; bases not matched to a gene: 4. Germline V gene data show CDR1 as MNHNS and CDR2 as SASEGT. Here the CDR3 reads CASSEGDRSSPLHF. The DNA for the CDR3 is TGTGCCAGCAGTGAGGGGGACAGGTCTTCACCCCTCCACTTT.

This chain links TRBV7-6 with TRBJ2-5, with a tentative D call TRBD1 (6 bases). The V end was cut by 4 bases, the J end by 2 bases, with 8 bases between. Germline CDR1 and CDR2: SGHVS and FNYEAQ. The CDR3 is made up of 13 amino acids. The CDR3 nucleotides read TGTGCCAGCAGCTCCGGACAGCAAGAGACCCAGTACTTC. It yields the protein CASSSGQQETQYF. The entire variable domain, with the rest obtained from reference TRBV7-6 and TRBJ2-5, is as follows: GAGVSQSPRYKVTKRGQDVALRCDPISGHVSLYWYRQALGQGPEFLTYFNYEAQQDKSGLPNDRFSAERPEGSISTLTIQRTEQRDSAMYRCASSSGQQETQYFGPGTRLLVL.

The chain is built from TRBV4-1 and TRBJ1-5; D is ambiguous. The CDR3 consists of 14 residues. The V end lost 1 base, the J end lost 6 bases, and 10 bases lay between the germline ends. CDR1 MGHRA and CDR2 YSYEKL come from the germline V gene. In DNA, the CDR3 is TGCGCCAGCAGCCAAGTTATGGTCGGTCAGCCCCAGCATTTT. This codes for CASSQVMVGQPQHF.

The DNA of the CDR3 is TGTGCCAGCAGCCCGCCCAGTACGCCGGAGCAGTTCTTC. Protein: CASSPPSTPEQFF. This chain joins TRBV11-3 and TRBJ2-1; D gene ambiguous. This CDR3 has 13 residues. Between the trimmed V and J ends, which lost 5 bases and 10 bases, there was a span of 15 bases. Germline V gene lookup returns CDR1 SGHNT and CDR2 YENEEA.

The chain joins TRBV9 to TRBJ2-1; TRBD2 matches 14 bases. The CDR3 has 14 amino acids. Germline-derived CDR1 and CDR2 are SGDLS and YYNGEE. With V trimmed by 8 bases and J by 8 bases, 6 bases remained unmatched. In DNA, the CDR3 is TGTGCCAGTCGGACTAGCGGGGGGAGCCATGAGCAGTTCTTC. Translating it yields CASRTSGGSHEQFF.

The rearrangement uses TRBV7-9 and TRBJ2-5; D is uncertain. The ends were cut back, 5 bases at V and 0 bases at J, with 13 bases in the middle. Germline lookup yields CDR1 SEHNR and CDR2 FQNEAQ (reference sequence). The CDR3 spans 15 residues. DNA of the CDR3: TGTGCCAGCAGCCTACTCTTACGGGACCAAGAGACCCAGTACTTC. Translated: CASSLLLRDQETQYF.

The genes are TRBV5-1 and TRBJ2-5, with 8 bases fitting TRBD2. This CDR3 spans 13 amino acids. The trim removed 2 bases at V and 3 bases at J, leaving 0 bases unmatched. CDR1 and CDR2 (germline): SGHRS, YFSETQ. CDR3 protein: CASSFSGEETQYF. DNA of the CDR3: TGCGCCAGCAGCTTTAGCGGGGAAGAGACCCAGTACTTC.

The CDR3: CASSQGMGPYEQYF. The DNA for the CDR3 is TGCGCCAGCAGCCAAGGGATGGGCCCCTACGAGCAGTACTTC. The chain uses TRBV4-3 and TRBJ2-7; no clear D gene. The CDR3 extends over 14 amino acids. Trimming took 1 base from V and 2 from J, leaving 9 bases between them. The germline gives CDR1 LGHNA, CDR2 YSLEER.

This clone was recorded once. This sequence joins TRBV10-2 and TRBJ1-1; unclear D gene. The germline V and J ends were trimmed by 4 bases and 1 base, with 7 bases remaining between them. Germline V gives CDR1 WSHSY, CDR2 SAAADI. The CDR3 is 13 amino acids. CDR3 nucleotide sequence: TGCGCCAGCAGTGTTCGGGAGAACACTGAAGCTTTCTTT. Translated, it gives CASSVRENTEAFF.

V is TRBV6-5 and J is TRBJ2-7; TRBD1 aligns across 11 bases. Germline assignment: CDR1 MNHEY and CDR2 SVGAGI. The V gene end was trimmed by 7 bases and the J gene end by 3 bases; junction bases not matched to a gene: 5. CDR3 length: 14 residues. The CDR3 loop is CASTGQGAFYEQYF. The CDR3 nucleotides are TGTGCCAGCACCGGACAGGGGGCTTTCTACGAGCAGTACTTC.

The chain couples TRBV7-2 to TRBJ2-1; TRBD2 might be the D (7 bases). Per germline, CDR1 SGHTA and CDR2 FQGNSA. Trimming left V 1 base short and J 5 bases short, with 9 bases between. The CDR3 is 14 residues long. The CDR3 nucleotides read TGTGCCAGCAGCTTAGTAGGGGGGGACAATGAGCAGTTCTTC. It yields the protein CASSLVGGDNEQFF.

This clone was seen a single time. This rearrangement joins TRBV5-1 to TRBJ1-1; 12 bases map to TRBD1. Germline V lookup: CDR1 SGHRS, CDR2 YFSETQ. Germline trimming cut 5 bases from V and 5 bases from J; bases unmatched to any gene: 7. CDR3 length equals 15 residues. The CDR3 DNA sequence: TGCGCCAGCAGGCCCCCGGGACAGGGGGCAACTGAAGCTTTCTTT. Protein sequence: CASRPPGQGATEAFF.

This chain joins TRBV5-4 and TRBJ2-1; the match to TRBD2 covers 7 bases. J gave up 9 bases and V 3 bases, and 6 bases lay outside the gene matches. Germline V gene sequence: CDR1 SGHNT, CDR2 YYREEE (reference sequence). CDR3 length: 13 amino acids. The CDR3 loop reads CASSSWEGFEQFF. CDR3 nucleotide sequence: TGTGCCAGCAGCTCGTGGGAGGGGTTTGAGCAGTTCTTC.

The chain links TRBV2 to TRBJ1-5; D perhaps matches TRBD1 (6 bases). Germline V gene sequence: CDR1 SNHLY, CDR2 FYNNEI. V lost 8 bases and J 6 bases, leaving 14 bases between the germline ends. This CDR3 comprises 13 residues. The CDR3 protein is CASLYRVGQPQHF. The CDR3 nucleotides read TGTGCCAGCCTATACAGGGTTGGTCAGCCCCAGCATTTT.